This record concerns one T cell receptor (beta chain) sequence. The target antigen is unknown. A read error may produce the germline difference seen at one junction end. The sample belongs to a study of T cell repertoires in cytomegalovirus infection. Across the study: It can be stated that public TCR beta signatures indicated CMV infection as well as a matching HLA type.

Regarding the study as a whole: The ex vivo response showed dominance by HLA-C-restricted CMV-specific TCR beta clonotypes.

This CDR3 has 18 amino acids. Per the germline V gene, CDR1 is SGHNT and CDR2 is YENEEA. TCRdb itself ran the reads through MiXCR, one entry per CDR3 protein. The sample shows more than 500,000 distinct CDR3 sequences, about 17% of them seen only once. The V and J genes are TRBV11-3 and TRBJ2-1, with 14 bases that match TRBD2. This receptor was obtained from a human donor in good health (CMV status not recorded). Some clones in this sample may be carry-over from other donors' samples. The material sequenced was CD8+ T cells from PBMCs. The CDR3 DNA reads as TGTGCCAGCAGATTAGTGACCACGGGACTAGCGGGAGTGGATGAGCAGTTCTTC. This gives the protein CASRLVTTGLAGVDEQFF.